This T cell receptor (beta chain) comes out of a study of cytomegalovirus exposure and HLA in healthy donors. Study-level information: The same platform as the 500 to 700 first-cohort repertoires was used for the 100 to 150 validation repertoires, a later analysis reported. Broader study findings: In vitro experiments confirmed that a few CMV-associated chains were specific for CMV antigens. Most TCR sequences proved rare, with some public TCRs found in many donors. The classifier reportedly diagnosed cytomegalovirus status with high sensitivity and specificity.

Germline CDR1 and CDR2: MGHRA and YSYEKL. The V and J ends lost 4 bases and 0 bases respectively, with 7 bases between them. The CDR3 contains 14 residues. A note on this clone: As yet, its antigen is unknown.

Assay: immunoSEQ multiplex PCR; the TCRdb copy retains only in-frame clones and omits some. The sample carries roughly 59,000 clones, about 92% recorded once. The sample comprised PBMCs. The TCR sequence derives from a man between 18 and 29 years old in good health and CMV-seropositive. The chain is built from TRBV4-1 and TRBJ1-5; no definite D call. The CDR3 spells CASSPVRSNQPQHF. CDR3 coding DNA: TGCGCCAGCAGCCCCGTCCGTAGCAATCAGCCCCAGCATTTT.